These 15 T cell receptor beta chains share one sample of origin, sequenced in a study of T-cell reconstitution after alpha-beta-depleted transplantation in children. TCRbeta library preparation incorporated unique molecular identifiers. TCRdb reprocessed the PCR reads with MiXCR, giving one entry per CDR3 protein. This table has about 600,000 distinct CDR3 sequences, 23% appearing once. The sample consisted of PBMCs, mostly from graft donor cells, taken 360 days after TCRalphabeta/CD19-depleted stem cell transplant. The origin of the receptors is a boy less than two years old who had a stem cell transplant for acute myeloid leukemia, so the T cells may come from the graft donor.

J is TRBJ2-5 and V is TRBV5-1, with 8 positions matching TRBD2. The CDR3 contains 15 residues. J was trimmed by 3 bases and V by 0 bases; bases with no gene match: 4. Per germline, CDR1 SGHRS and CDR2 YFSETQ. CDR3 region: CASSLEGLEEETQYF. CDR3 coding DNA: TGCGCCAGCAGCTTGGAGGGACTAGAGGAAGAGACCCAGTACTTC.

This chain uses TRBV3-1 with TRBJ2-3; 7 bases align to TRBD1. Germline CDR1 is LGHDT and CDR2 is YNNKEL (reference sequence). V shed 2 bases and J 4 bases; nucleotides not matched to a gene: 9. CDR3 length: 16 residues. This CDR3 reads CASSQQGQVTSDTQYF. In DNA, the CDR3 is TGTGCCAGCAGCCAACAAGGACAGGTGACCTCAGATACGCAGTATTTT.

This clonotype was seen ten or more times. The rearrangement uses TRBV7-9 and TRBJ2-7; D is ambiguous. The germline gives CDR1 SEHNR, CDR2 FQNEAQ (reference sequence). This CDR3 contains 14 residues. The V end was cut by 3 bases, the J end by 2 bases, with 11 bases between. The CDR3 DNA reads TGTGCCAGCAGCTTTGGTTCGGGTACCTACGAGCAGTACTTC. Its protein product is CASSFGSGTYEQYF.

J is TRBJ2-7 and V is TRBV28; 9 bases agree with TRBD1. The J segment lost 6 bases and the V segment lost 5 bases, leaving 8 bases of the junction unmatched. The germline V gene encodes CDR1 MDHEN and CDR2 SYDVKM. This CDR3 region has 14 residues. CDR3: CASSQTGGLSEQYV. CDR3 nucleotides: TGTGCCAGCAGTCAGACAGGGGGATTGAGCGAGCAGTACGTC.

This clonotype was detected only a few times. This chain uses TRBV10-3 with TRBJ1-2; D unclear. The CDR3 is 14 amino acids. Germline V lookup: CDR1 ENHRY, CDR2 SYGVKD. The V gene lost 2 bases and the J gene lost 4 bases, with 11 bases spanning the gap. The CDR3 region has the DNA TGTGCCATCAGTGAGACCGGGAAAAGCTATGGCTACACCTTC. Protein: CAISETGKSYGYTF.

The sample holds a few counts of this clonotype. V usage is TRBV20-1 and J usage is TRBJ1-1; D gene unclear. V was clipped by 3 bases and J by 0 bases, with 17 bases between them. This CDR3 comprises 16 residues. Germline CDR1 DFQATT, CDR2 SNEGSKA (reference sequence). CDR3 in amino acids: CSASARRARLNTEAFF. The CDR3 DNA is TGCAGTGCTAGCGCTCGGAGGGCCCGTTTGAACACTGAAGCTTTCTTT.

The rearrangement links TRBV5-1 to TRBJ1-4; 9 nucleotides agree with TRBD1. The CDR3 length is 15 residues. With V trimmed by 0 bases and J by 8 bases, 5 bases remained unmatched. Germline CDR1 and CDR2: SGHRS and YFSETQ. Here the CDR3 reads CASSLVGTGTEKLFF. DNA of the CDR3: TGCGCCAGCAGCTTGGTGGGGACAGGGACAGAAAAACTGTTTTTT.

CDR3 nucleotide sequence: TGTGCCAGCAGGAGTACCGGGGCCGCCTACAATGAGCAGTTCTTC. Translated: CASRSTGAAYNEQFF. The chain links TRBV25-1 to TRBJ2-1; D is perhaps TRBD1 or TRBD2 (5 bases each). Trimming shortened V by 6 bases and J by 2 bases, and 14 bases separated the two germline ends. The CDR3 spans 15 residues. Germline CDR1 reads MGHDK; CDR2 reads SYGVNS.

On this clonotype itself: Mismatch with germline at one junction end may stem from a read error. The chain is built from TRBV20-1 and TRBJ2-1, with D unresolved. CDR1 and CDR2 from the germline V gene are DFQATT and SNEGSKA (reference sequence). This CDR3 spans 13 amino acids. DNA of the CDR3: TGCAGTGCTAGACGGGCCTCCTACAAGGAGCAGTTCTTC. It specifies CSARRASYKEQFF.

The chain combines TRBV2 with TRBJ2-5, with 8 bases that match TRBD1. V shed 6 bases and J 2 bases; nucleotides not matched to a gene: 11. The CDR3 consists of 16 residues. Looked up from germline, CDR1 is SNHLY and CDR2 is FYNNEI. The CDR3 sequence: CASRSIGDRQQETQYF. As DNA, the CDR3 is TGTGCCAGCAGATCTATAGGGGACAGGCAGCAAGAGACCCAGTACTTC.

This clonotype has at least ten counts. The chain couples TRBV5-1 to TRBJ1-1; 7 nucleotides agree with TRBD1. With 0 bases clipped from V and 4 bases from J, the junction kept 12 bases outside the gene matches. CDR3 size: 17 residues. Germline V gene lookup returns CDR1 SGHRS and CDR2 YFSETQ. CDR3 DNA sequence: TGCGCCAGCAGCTTGGTATCGGGACAGTCGATGGGCACTGAAGCTTTCTTT. Its protein product is CASSLVSGQSMGTEAFF. Supplemented by reference TRBV5-1 and TRBJ1-1, the full variable domain reads KAGVTQTPRYLIKTRGQQVTLSCSPISGHRSVSWYQQTPGQGLQFLFEYFSETQRNKGNFPGRFSGRQFSNSRSEMNVSTLELGDSALYLCASSLVSGQSMGTEAFFGQGTRLTVV.

This clonotype was counted ten times or more. The chain uses TRBV7-2 and TRBJ2-7; 8 bases are a match to TRBD1. After removal of 6 bases from V and 3 bases from J, the junction contained 4 bases not matched to a gene. The CDR3 runs to 13 residues. The germline V gene has CDR1 SGHTA and CDR2 FQGNSA. The CDR3 reads CASSPTGDYEQYF. As DNA, the CDR3 is TGTGCCAGCAGTCCGACAGGGGACTACGAGCAGTACTTC.

The chain uses TRBV7-9 and TRBJ1-5; D may be TRBD1 (6 bases). The germline gives CDR1 SEHNR, CDR2 FQNEAQ (reference sequence). Trimming removed 9 bases from V and 8 bases from J, with 17 bases in between. There are 13 residues in the CDR3. The CDR3 loop reads CARGLGGDKPQHF. The DNA for the CDR3 is TGTGCCAGGGGCCTGGGGGGCGACAAGCCCCAGCATTTT.

This chain joins TRBV7-2 and TRBJ2-3; D gene ambiguous. Germline V gene data show CDR1 as SGHTA and CDR2 as FQGNSA. This CDR3 is built from 14 residues. V lost 5 bases and J 0 bases, leaving 9 bases between the germline ends. CDR3 nucleotides: TGTGCCAGCAGCAACGGCCCGAGCACAGATACGCAGTATTTT. This translates into CASSNGPSTDTQYF.

This clonotype showed up just a few times. This chain uses TRBV20-1 with TRBJ1-5; TRBD1 is a possible D gene (6 bases). V lost 5 bases and J 0 bases, leaving 8 bases between the germline ends. Germline assignment: CDR1 DFQATT and CDR2 SNEGSKA (reference sequence). The CDR3 consists of 13 residues. This CDR3 is CSAGGGSNQPQHF. The CDR3 nucleotides are TGCAGTGCTGGAGGGGGTAGCAATCAGCCCCAGCATTTT.